Only a few counts were recorded for the clone carrying this T cell receptor beta chain. TCRdb reprocessed the RT-PCR reads via MiXCR and lists one record per CDR3 protein. Of about 150,000 distinct CDR3 sequences listed, 37% were seen once; the top ten hold around half. This sample was taken from a study of patients and donors after allogeneic stem cell transplantation. The clonotype was recovered from a human donor who was either an allogeneic HSCT recipient or a stem cell or donor lymphocyte infusion donor (not recorded which). It is not recorded whose cells these are; they may come from a transplant donor. The sample taken for sequencing was blood, either unsorted or a sorted T cell fraction (not recorded which).

The CDR3 here is CASSQDRQGHLTEAFF. Written as DNA, the CDR3 is TGTGCCAGCAGCCAAGATCGTCAGGGGCATTTGACTGAAGCTTTCTTT. The gene calls are TRBV4-2 and TRBJ1-1; tentatively, D is TRBD1 (6 bases). CDR1 LGHNA and CDR2 YNFKEQ come from the germline V gene. Trimming cost V 0 bases and J 5 bases, with 16 bases left between them. The CDR3 has 16 residues.